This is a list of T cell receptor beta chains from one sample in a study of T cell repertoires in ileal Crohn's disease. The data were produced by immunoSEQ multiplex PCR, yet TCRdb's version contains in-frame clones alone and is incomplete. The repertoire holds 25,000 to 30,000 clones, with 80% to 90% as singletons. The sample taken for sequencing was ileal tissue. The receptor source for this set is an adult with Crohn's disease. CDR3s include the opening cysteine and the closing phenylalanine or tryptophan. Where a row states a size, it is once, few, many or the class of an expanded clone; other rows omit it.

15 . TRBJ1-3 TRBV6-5 CASRAGLNSGNTIYF
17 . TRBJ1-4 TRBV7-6 CASRPPRGAARNEKLFF
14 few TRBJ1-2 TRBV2 CASSYSGGSDGYTF
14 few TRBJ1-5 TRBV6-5 CASSPTGGVQPQHF
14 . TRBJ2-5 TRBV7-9 CASSLDRGHGTQYF
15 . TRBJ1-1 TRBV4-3 CASSQDNRDRSEAFF
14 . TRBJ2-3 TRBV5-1 CASSLPRSTDTQYF
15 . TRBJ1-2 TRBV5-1 CASSLGQGLIYGYTF
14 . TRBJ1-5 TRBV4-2 CASSPGQVNQPQHF
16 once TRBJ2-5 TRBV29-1 CSVEDFKRGGGETQYF
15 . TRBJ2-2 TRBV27 CASSRTGRDTGELFF
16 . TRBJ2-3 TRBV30 CAWTRPGGGPTDTQYF
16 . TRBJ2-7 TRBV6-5 CASSYSRVGVYYEQYF
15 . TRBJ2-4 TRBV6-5 CASSWGVGTKNIQYF
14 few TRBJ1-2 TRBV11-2 CASSLVAGNYGYTF
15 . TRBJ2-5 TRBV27 CASSLSPSHRETQYF
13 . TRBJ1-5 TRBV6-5 CASSPTPGQPQHF
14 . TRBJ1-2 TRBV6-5 CASSYSGGGGGYTF
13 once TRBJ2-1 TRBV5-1 CASSLQGGNEQFF
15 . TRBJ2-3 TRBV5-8 CASSPGQGSTDTQYF
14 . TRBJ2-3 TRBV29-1 CSGELAGKADTQYF
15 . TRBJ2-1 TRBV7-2 CASSRQQGSYNEQFF
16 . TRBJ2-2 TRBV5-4 CASSSNGGGVTGELFF
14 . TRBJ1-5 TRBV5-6 CASSLWGEWQPQHF
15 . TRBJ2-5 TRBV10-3 CATGWAGEGGETQYF
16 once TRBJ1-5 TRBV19 CASSTRATGVNQPQHF
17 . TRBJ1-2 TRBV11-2 CASSLAFQGARSNGYTF
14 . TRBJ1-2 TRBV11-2 CASSLVGTNYGYTF
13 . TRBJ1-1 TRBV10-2 CATKRLKNTEAFF
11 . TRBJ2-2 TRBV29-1 CSVADTGELFF
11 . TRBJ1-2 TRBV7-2 CASSWDRPYTF
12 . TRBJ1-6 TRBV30 CAWRTGDSPLHF
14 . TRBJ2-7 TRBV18 CASSPTTGVYEQYF
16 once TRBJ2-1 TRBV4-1 CASSPPRGDSYNEQFF
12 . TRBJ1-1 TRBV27 CASSRSGSEAFF
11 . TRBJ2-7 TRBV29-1 CSARDTYEQYF
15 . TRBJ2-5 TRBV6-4 CASSGLAGEEETQYF
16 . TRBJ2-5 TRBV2 CASSEALLAGRETQYF
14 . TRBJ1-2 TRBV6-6 CASIHRRDFYGYTF
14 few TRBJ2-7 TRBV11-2 CASSSDRANYEQYF
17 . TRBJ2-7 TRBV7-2 CASSFTPATGGLSGQYF
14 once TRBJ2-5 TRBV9 CASSVDQGGLAQYF